These 17 T cell receptor beta chains were sequenced from one sample in a study of a mutant IDH1 vaccine in newly diagnosed glioma. No antigen is known for these receptors. Described time point: week 11, during vaccination. The content of each vaccine dose was 300 ug of mutant IDH1 20-mer peptide, and topical imiquimod accompanied it. Using immunoSEQ multiplex PCR, the repertoire was profiled, and TCRdb retains in-frame clones only, with some absent. Among about 110,000 clones listed, roughly 90% were seen once. The starting material was PBMCs, obtained from a glioma patient whose treatment included an IDH1 peptide vaccine. The receptors stem from a woman aged 45 to 65 with glioma.

The chain has TRBV6-5 and TRBJ2-7; 7 nucleotides line up with TRBD1. The CDR3 covers 14 residues. In germline, CDR1 is MNHEY, CDR2 SVGAGI. Unmatched junction bases numbered 7, after V lost 2 bases and J lost 6 bases. CDR3 bases: TGTGCCAGCAGTTACGTCGAGACAGGGTCCGAGCAGTACTTC. Residues: CASSYVETGSEQYF.

This chain's CDR3 is CASSLGSGGSYNEQFF. The CDR3 bases are TGCGCCAGCAGCTTGGGTAGCGGAGGCTCCTACAATGAGCAGTTCTTC. This chain joins TRBV5-1 and TRBJ2-1, with TRBD2 as a possible D gene (6 bases). The CDR3 covers 16 residues. Between the trimmed V and J ends, which lost 0 bases and 0 bases, there was a span of 10 bases. Germline assignment: CDR1 SGHRS and CDR2 YFSETQ.

The chain combines TRBV10-1 with TRBJ2-5; unclear D gene. There are 15 residues in the CDR3. V was shortened by 4 bases and J by 5 bases, with 17 bases between the two germline ends. CDR1 and CDR2 (germline): WNHNN, SYGVQD (reference sequence). CDR3 protein: CASSGSPSGRETQYF. CDR3 nucleotide sequence: TGCGCCAGCAGTGGGTCCCCCTCGGGCCGGGAGACCCAGTACTTC.

This clone was recorded once. This chain links TRBV6-6 with TRBJ2-7; D tentatively reads TRBD1 or TRBD2 (6 bases each). Between the trimmed V and J ends, which lost 6 bases and 10 bases, there was a span of 13 bases. The CDR3 has 11 amino acids. Germline assignment: CDR1 MNHNY and CDR2 SVGAGI (reference sequence). The CDR3 region is CASRSGARQYF. In nucleotides, the CDR3 is TGTGCCAGCAGGTCGGGGGCAAGACAGTACTTC.

This chain connects TRBV7-9 to TRBJ2-5, with D possibly TRBD1 on 6 matching bases. The J call may be in error: the DNA end matches TRBJ2-7 better. This CDR3 region has 15 residues. Per germline, CDR1 SEHNR and CDR2 FQNEAQ (reference sequence). The CDR3 nucleotides are TGTGCCAGCAGCTCGAAAGGACAGAACTTCTACGAGCAGTACTTC. This translates into CASSSKGQNFYEQYF.

CDR3 DNA: TGTGCCAGCATTTCGACAGGGACGCTCCCTGGAAACACCATATATTTT. Translating it yields CASISTGTLPGNTIYF. The gene calls are TRBV28 and TRBJ1-3, with 7 bases that match TRBD1. In germline, CDR1 is MDHEN, CDR2 SYDVKM. V dropped 7 bases and J dropped 2; count of bases not matched to a gene: 11. This CDR3 spans 16 amino acids.

This chain connects TRBV5-1 to TRBJ1-2, with TRBD1 identical over 9 bases. The junction had 2 bases not matched to a gene; V was cut back by 5 bases and J by 3 bases. The CDR3 covers 13 residues. CDR1 is SGHRS, CDR2 YFSETQ, per germline. The CDR3, as DNA: TGCGCCAGCAGGACAGGGGGAGACTATGGCTACACCTTC. Amino acid sequence: CASRTGGDYGYTF.

The genes are TRBV27 and TRBJ2-1; 8 bases fit TRBD1. The CDR3 is made up of 13 amino acids. V shed 10 bases, J shed 3 bases, and the junction held 5 bases outside the gene matches. Looked up from germline, CDR1 is MNHEY and CDR2 is SMNVEV (reference sequence). CDR3 DNA: TGTGCCACCGCCGGGACAGGCTACAATGAGCAGTTCTTC. Its protein product is CATAGTGYNEQFF.

This clone was detected only once. The chain links TRBV6-6 to TRBJ2-7; D not resolved. The CDR3 is made up of 13 amino acids. Trimming stripped 0 bases from V and 3 bases from J, with 6 bases between. Germline loops: CDR1 MNHNY, CDR2 SVGAGI (reference sequence). CDR3 DNA: TGTGCCAGCAGTTACTCTGACAACTACGAGCAGTACTTC. Encoded protein: CASSYSDNYEQYF.

J is TRBJ2-3 and V is TRBV29-1, with 8 bases fitting TRBD2. The V gene end was trimmed by 2 bases and the J gene end by 2 bases; junction bases not matched to a gene: 3. Looked up from germline, CDR1 is SQVTM and CDR2 is ANQGSEA. The CDR3 has 14 residues. The CDR3 is CSVERREATDTQYF. The CDR3 DNA sequence: TGCAGCGTTGAACGGCGGGAGGCCACAGATACGCAGTATTTT.

V and J are TRBV6-6 and TRBJ2-1, with 8 bases fitting TRBD1. V was clipped by 6 bases and J by 6 bases; unmatched bases: 7. The CDR3 spans 14 residues. Germline values: CDR1 MNHNY, CDR2 SVGAGI (reference sequence). The CDR3 loop reads CASRGQVQGNEQFF. The CDR3 nucleotides read TGTGCCAGCAGGGGACAGGTCCAGGGCAATGAGCAGTTCTTC.

The chain carries TRBV5-1 and TRBJ2-7, with a possible D match to TRBD1 (5 bases). Trimming pared 4 bases from V and 6 bases from J, leaving 14 bases between. Looked up from germline, CDR1 is SGHRS and CDR2 is YFSETQ. This CDR3 has 13 amino acids. The CDR3 region is CASSLDSAREQYF. CDR3 nucleotides: TGCGCCAGCAGCCTCGACAGCGCCCGCGAGCAGTACTTC.

The chain employs TRBV18 and TRBJ2-7; 10 bases align to TRBD1. The V and J ends lost 3 bases and 5 bases, in that order; junction bases with no gene match: 4. The germline V gene has CDR1 KGHSH and CDR2 LQKENI. The CDR3 runs 14 residues. This CDR3 reads CASSPGQGSHEQYF. CDR3 in DNA: TGTGCCAGCTCACCGGGACAGGGGTCCCACGAGCAGTACTTC.

The gene calls are TRBV5-6 and TRBJ1-6; D not resolved. The CDR3 is 14 residues long. Trimming stripped 0 bases from V and 7 bases from J, with 8 bases between. The germline CDR1 and CDR2 sequences are SGHDT and YYEEEE. The CDR3 region has the DNA TGTGCCAGCAGCTTGGGGAGGGCGAATTCACCCCTCCACTTT. This gives the protein CASSLGRANSPLHF.

This chain connects TRBV6-6 to TRBJ1-1; the D is unclear. The CDR3 runs to 16 residues. Germline V gives CDR1 MNHNY, CDR2 SVGAGI (reference sequence). V lost 2 bases, J lost 0 bases, and 13 bases lay in between. The CDR3 region is CASSYGSGPMNTEAFF. The CDR3 DNA reads as TGTGCCAGCAGTTACGGGTCAGGACCCATGAACACTGAAGCTTTCTTT.

The chain couples TRBV4-2 to TRBJ1-4, with D possibly TRBD1 on 6 matching bases. The CDR3 extends over 16 amino acids. Trimming cost V 0 bases and J 8 bases, with 16 bases left between them. Germline values: CDR1 LGHNA, CDR2 YNFKEQ. The CDR3 protein is CASSQDQGGAPEKLFF. CDR3 nucleotides: TGTGCCAGCAGCCAAGATCAAGGGGGGGCTCCAGAAAAACTGTTTTTT.

This chain links TRBV20-1 with TRBJ2-3; D is possibly TRBD1 (6 bases). V lost 8 bases and J 5 bases, leaving 8 bases between the germline ends. The CDR3 is 10 residues long. The germline gives CDR1 DFQATT, CDR2 SNEGSKA (reference sequence). CDR3 sequence: CSLQGDTQYF. DNA of the CDR3: TGCAGTCTACAGGGAGATACGCAGTATTTT.